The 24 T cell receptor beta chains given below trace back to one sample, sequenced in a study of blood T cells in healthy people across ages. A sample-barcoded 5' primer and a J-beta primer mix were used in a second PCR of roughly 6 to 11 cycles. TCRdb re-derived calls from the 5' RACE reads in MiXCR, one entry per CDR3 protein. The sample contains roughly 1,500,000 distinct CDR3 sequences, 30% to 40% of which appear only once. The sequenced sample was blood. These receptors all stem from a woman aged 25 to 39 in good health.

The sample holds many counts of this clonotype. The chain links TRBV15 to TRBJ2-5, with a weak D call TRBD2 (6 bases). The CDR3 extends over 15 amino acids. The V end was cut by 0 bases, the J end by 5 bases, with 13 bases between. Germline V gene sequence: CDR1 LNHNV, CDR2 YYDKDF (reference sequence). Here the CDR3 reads CATSRDRTKRETQYF. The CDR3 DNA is TGTGCCACCAGCAGAGATCGGACTAAACGCGAGACCCAGTACTTC.

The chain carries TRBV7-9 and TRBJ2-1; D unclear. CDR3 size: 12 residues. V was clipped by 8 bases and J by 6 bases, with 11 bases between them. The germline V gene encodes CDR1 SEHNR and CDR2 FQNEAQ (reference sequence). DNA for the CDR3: TGTGCCAGCGTGGTTACAATCAATGAGCAGTTCTTC. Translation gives CASVVTINEQFF.

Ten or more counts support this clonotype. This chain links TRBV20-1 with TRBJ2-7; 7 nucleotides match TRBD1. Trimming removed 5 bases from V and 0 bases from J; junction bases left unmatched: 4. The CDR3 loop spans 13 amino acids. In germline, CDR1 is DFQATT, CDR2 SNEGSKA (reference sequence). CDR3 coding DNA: TGCAGTGCTCTAAGGGACAGCTCCTACGAGCAGTACTTC. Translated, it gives CSALRDSSYEQYF.

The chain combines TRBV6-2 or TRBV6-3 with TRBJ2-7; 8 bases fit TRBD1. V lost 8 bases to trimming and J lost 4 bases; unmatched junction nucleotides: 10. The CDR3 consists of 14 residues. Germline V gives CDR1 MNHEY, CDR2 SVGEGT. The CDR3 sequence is CASGTGGSGYEQYF. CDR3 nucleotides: TGTGCCAGCGGAACAGGGGGGAGCGGGTACGAGCAGTACTTC.

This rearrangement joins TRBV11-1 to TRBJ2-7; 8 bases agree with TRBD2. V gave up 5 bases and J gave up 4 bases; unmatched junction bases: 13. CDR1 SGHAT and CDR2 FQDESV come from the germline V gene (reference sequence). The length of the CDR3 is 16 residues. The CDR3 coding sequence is TGTGCCAGCAGCCCGACTAGCGCCCCAGCGCCGTACGAGCAGTACTTC. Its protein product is CASSPTSAPAPYEQYF.

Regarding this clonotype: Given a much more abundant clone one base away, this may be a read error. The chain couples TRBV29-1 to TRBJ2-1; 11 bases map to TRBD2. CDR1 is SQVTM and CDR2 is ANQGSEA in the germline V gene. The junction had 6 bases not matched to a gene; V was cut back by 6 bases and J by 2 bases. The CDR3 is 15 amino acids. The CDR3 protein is CSVTGLAATYNEQFF. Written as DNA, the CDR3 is TGCAGCGTGACGGGACTAGCGGCCACCTACAATGAGCAGTTCTTC.

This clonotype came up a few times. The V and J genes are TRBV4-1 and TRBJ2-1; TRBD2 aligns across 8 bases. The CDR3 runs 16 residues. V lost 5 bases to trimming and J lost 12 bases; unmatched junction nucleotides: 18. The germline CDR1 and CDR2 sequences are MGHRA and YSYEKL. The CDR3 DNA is TGCGCCAGCAGCGGACCCACTAGCGGAAGGGCCCCGGGGCAGTTCTTC. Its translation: CASSGPTSGRAPGQFF.

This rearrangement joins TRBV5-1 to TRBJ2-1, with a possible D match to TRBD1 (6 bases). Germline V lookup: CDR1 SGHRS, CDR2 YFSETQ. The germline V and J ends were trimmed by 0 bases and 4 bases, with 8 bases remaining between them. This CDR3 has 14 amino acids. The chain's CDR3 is CASSLVQGYNEQFF. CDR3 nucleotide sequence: TGCGCCAGCAGCTTGGTACAGGGATACAATGAGCAGTTCTTC.

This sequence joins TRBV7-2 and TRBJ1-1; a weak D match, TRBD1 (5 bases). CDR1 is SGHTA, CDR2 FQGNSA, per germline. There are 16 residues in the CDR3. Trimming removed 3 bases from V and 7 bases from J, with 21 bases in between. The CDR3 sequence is CASSLAPRNVGVEAFF. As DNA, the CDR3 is TGTGCCAGCAGCTTGGCGCCCCGAAATGTGGGGGTTGAAGCTTTCTTT.

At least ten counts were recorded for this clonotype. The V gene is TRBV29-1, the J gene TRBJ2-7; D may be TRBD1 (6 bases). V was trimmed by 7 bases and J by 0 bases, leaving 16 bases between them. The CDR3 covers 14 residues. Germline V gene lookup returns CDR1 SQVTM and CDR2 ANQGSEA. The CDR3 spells CSGADRTSSYEQYF. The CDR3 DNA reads TGCAGCGGGGCCGACAGGACCTCCTCCTACGAGCAGTACTTC.

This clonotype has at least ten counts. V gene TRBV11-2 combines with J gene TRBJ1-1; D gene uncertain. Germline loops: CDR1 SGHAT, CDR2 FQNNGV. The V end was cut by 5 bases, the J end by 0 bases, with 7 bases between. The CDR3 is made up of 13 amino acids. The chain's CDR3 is CASSAGLNTEAFF. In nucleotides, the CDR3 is TGTGCCAGCAGCGCGGGGTTGAACACTGAAGCTTTCTTT. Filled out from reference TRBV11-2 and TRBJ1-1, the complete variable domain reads EAGVAQSPRYKIIEKRQSVAFWCNPISGHATLYWYQQILGQGPKLLIQFQNNGVVDDSQLPKDRFSAERLKGVDSTLKIQPAKLEDSAVYLCASSAGLNTEAFFGQGTRLTVV.

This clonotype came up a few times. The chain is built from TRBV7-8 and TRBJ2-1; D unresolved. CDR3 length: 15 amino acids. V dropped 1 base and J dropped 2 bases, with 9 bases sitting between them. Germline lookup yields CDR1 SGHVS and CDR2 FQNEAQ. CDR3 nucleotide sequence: TGTGCCAGCAGCTTAGTTTGGGGTCCCTACAATGAGCAGTTCTTC. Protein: CASSLVWGPYNEQFF.

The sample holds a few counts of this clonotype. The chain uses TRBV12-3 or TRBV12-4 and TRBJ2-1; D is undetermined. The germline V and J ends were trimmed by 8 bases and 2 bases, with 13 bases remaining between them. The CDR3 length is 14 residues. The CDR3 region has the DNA TGTGCCAGCCGTAGAGAATTAACCTACAATGAGCAGTTCTTC. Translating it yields CASRRELTYNEQFF.

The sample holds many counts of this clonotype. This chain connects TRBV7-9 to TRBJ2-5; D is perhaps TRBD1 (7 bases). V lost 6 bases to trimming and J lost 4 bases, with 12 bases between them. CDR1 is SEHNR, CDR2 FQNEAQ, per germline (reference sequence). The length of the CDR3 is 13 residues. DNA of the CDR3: TGTGCCAGCAGTGGGACAGCGGGAGAGACCCAGTACTTC. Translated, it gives CASSGTAGETQYF.

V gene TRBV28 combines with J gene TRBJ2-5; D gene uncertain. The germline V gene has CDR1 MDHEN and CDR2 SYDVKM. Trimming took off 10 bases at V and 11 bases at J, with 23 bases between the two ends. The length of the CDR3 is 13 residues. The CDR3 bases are TGTGCCACCAAATCCCCTACCCGACTCAGGCAGTACTTC. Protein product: CATKSPTRLRQYF.

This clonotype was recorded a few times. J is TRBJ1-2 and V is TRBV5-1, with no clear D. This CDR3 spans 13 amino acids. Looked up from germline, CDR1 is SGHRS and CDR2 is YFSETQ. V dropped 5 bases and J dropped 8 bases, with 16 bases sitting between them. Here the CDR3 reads CASRRTEYIGYTF. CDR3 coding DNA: TGCGCCAGCAGACGAACAGAATACATCGGCTACACCTTC.

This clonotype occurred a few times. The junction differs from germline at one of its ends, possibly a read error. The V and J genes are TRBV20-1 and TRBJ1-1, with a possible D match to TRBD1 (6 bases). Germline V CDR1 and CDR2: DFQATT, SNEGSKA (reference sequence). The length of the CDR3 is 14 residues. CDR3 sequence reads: CSAREGGVNTEAFF. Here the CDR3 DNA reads TGCAGTGCTCGAGAGGGGGGGGTGAACACTGAAGCTTTCTTT.

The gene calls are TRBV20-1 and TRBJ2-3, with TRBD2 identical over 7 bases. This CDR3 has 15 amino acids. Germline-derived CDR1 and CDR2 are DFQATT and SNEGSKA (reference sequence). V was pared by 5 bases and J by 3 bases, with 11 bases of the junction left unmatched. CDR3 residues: CSAPRLAEPTDTQYF. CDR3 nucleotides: TGCAGTGCTCCCCGGCTAGCGGAACCGACAGATACGCAGTATTTT.

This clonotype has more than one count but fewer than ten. The CDR3 loop is CASSAVKSSYNEQFF. CDR3 DNA sequence: TGTGCCAGCAGTGCGGTCAAGAGCTCCTACAATGAGCAGTTCTTC. This chain joins TRBV2 and TRBJ2-1; D is unresolved. V lost 4 bases and J lost 0, with 10 bases in between. Germline V lookup: CDR1 SNHLY, CDR2 FYNNEI. This CDR3 is built from 15 residues.

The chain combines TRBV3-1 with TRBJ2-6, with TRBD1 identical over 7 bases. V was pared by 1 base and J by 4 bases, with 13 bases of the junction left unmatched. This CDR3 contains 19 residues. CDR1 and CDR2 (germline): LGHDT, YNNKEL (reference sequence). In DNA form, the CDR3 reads TGTGCCAGCAGCCAAGGGCCTGGCAGGGGGTTAACAGGGGCCAACGTCCTGACTTTC. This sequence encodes CASSQGPGRGLTGANVLTF.

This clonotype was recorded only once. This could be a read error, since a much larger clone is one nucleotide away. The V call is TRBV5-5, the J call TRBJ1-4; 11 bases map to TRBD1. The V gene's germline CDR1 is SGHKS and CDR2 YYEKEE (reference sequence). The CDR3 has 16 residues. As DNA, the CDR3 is TGTGCCTGCAGCTTGGCCGGTGGGACAGGGGGAGAAAAACTGTTTTTT. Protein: CACSLAGGTGGEKLFF.

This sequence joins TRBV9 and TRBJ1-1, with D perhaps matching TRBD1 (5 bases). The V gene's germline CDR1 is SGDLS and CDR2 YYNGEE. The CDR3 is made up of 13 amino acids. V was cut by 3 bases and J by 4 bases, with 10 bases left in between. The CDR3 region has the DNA TGTGCCAGCAGCGGGGGGTTAATCACTGAAGCTTTCTTT. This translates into CASSGGLITEAFF. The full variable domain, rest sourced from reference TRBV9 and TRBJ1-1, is DSGVTQTPKHLITATGQRVTLRCSPRSGDLSVYWYQQSLDQGLQFLIQYYNGEERAKGNILERFSAQQFPDLHSELNLSSLELGDSALYFCASSGGLITEAFFGQGTRLTVV.

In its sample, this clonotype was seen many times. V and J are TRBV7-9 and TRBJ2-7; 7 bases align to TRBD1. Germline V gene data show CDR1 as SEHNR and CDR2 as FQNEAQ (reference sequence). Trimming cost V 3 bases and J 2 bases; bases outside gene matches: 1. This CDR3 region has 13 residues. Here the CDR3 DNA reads TGTGCCAGCAGCTTCGGGACAGCCTACGAGCAGTACTTC. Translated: CASSFGTAYEQYF.

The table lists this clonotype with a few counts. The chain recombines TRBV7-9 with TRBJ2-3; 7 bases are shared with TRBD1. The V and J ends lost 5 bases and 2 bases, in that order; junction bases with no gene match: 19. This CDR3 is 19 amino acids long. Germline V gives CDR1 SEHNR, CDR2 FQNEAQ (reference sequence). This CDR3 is CASSPGQSRRVQHTDTQYF. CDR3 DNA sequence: TGTGCCAGCAGCCCGGGACAGTCACGAAGGGTACAACACACAGATACGCAGTATTTT.